Shown below are 30 T cell receptor beta chains from a single sample sequenced in a study of shared clonotypes between healthy human individuals. Profiled with immunoSEQ multiplex PCR; TCRdb holds only in-frame clones, not every one. The sample lists about 99,000 clones, around half seen once, with roughly 15% in the top ten. The sample taken for sequencing was PBMCs. These receptor sequences come from a woman between 40 and 50 years old in good health. Some clones in this sample may be carry-over from other donors' samples.

This chain links TRBV5-1 with TRBJ2-1, with 9 bases that match TRBD1. This CDR3 region has 16 residues. The germline V gene has CDR1 SGHRS and CDR2 YFSETQ. Trimming took 0 bases from V and 4 from J; bases not matched to a gene: 5. CDR3 coding DNA: TGCGCCAGCAGCTTGGGCCCGGGACAGGGTTACAATGAGCAGTTCTTC. Translation gives CASSLGPGQGYNEQFF.

This clone has only a few counts. The rearrangement joins TRBV4-1 to TRBJ2-1, with D maybe TRBD1 (6 bases). V was cut by 5 bases and J by 4 bases, with 12 bases left in between. Germline V gene lookup returns CDR1 MGHRA and CDR2 YSYEKL. This CDR3 has 14 residues. This CDR3 reads CASSDQDRYNEQFF. CDR3 DNA: TGCGCCAGCAGCGATCAGGACAGATACAATGAGCAGTTCTTC.

A word on this clone: It may be a read error: a sequence one base away is much more abundant. Other DNA sequences in this sample translate to the same CDR3. The chain links TRBV29-1 to TRBJ2-7; 8 bases align to TRBD1. Germline V lookup: CDR1 SQVTM, CDR2 ANQGSEA. CDR3 length: 15 residues. The CDR3: CSAERTGKSPYEQYF. In DNA form, the CDR3 reads TGCAGCGCGGAAAGGACAGGGAAGAGCCCCTACGAACAGTACTTC.

This clone has just a few counts. J is TRBJ2-2 and V is TRBV30; no firm D call. Germline V lookup: CDR1 GTSNPN, CDR2 SVGIG (reference sequence). CDR3 size: 15 residues. With 2 bases removed from V and 1 base from J, the gap between germline ends came to 11 bases. The chain's CDR3 is CAWSRGSKNTGELFF. In DNA, the CDR3 is TGTGCCTGGAGTCGAGGAAGCAAGAACACCGGGGAGCTGTTTTTT.

About this clone: A single base is all that separates this from a far larger clone, so a read error is likely. This is likely a read error, given that the CDR3 carries no conserved phenylalanine or tryptophan at its end. The J gene is TRBJ1-2, the V gene TRBV6-5, with TRBD1 matching over 7 bases. CDR1 MNHEY and CDR2 SVGAGI come from the germline V gene. There are 15 residues in the CDR3. Unmatched junction bases numbered 13, after V lost 4 bases and J lost 8 bases. CDR3 region: CASSSPWSGQFGYTL. The CDR3 nucleotides read TGTGCCAGCAGTTCCCCTTGGTCGGGACAGTTCGGCTACACCCTC.

On this clone itself: This same CDR3 is encoded by further DNA sequences in the sample. The chain uses TRBV4-2 and TRBJ1-4, with unresolved D. V was cut by 5 bases and J by 12 bases, with 13 bases left in between. In germline, CDR1 is LGHNA, CDR2 YNFKEQ. This CDR3 is 12 amino acids long. The CDR3 bases are TGTGCCAGCAGCGGTCCTCGTATGGAACTGTTTTTT. This translates into CASSGPRMELFF.

The chain joins TRBV27 to TRBJ2-7; D is possibly TRBD2 (6 bases). CDR1 and CDR2 (germline): MNHEY, SMNVEV (reference sequence). The V end lost 2 bases, the J end lost 7 bases, and 12 bases lay between the germline ends. The CDR3 has 13 amino acids. CDR3 loop: CASSLAPGREQYF. CDR3 nucleotides: TGTGCCAGCAGTTTAGCCCCCGGGAGAGAGCAGTACTTC.

Relative to its sample, this clone is medium-sized. This chain links TRBV6-4 with TRBJ2-3, with D hard to call. The CDR3 runs to 13 residues. Germline V CDR1 and CDR2: MRHNA, SNTAGT. The V and J ends lost 2 bases and 2 bases respectively, with 5 bases between them. The CDR3 reads CASSDRATDTQYF. The CDR3 coding sequence is TGTGCCAGCAGTGACAGGGCCACAGATACGCAGTATTTT.

The J gene is TRBJ2-1, the V gene TRBV4-3; TRBD1 matches 9 bases. Trimming took 5 bases from V and 9 from J; bases not matched to a gene: 14. Germline lookup yields CDR1 LGHNA and CDR2 YSLEER. The CDR3 extends over 16 amino acids. The CDR3 loop is CASSLGTRTGVTEQFF. The CDR3 DNA sequence: TGCGCCAGCAGCTTGGGGACCCGGACAGGGGTTACTGAGCAGTTCTTC.

The J gene is TRBJ1-4, the V gene TRBV5-5; possibly TRBD1 for D (6 bases). Germline V gene lookup returns CDR1 SGHKS and CDR2 YYEKEE (reference sequence). V dropped 2 bases and J dropped 3 bases, with 11 bases sitting between them. The CDR3 is 15 amino acids. In DNA form, the CDR3 reads TGTGCCAGCAGCTTCCAAGGGGGTTCTAATGAAAAACTGTTTTTT. It yields the protein CASSFQGGSNEKLFF.

The rearrangement joins TRBV29-1 to TRBJ1-2, with 9 bases fitting TRBD1. The CDR3 is 13 amino acids. The V gene's germline CDR1 is SQVTM and CDR2 ANQGSEA. The trim removed 7 bases at V and 3 bases at J, leaving 6 bases unmatched. DNA of the CDR3: TGCAGCGCCTCGGGACAGGGAGACTATGGCTACACCTTC. Translated: CSASGQGDYGYTF.

This chain joins TRBV30 and TRBJ2-2, with unresolved D. Germline CDR1 is GTSNPN and CDR2 is SVGIG (reference sequence). CDR3 length: 14 residues. The germline V and J ends were trimmed by 6 bases and 0 bases, with 11 bases remaining between them. CDR3 loop: CACDQTSNTGELFF. The DNA for the CDR3 is TGTGCCTGTGATCAGACCTCGAACACCGGGGAGCTGTTTTTT.

About this clone itself: A read error is likely here: a far larger clone is one base away. V gene TRBV30 combines with J gene TRBJ1-4; D remains ambiguous. Germline V gene sequence: CDR1 GTSNPN, CDR2 SVGIG (reference sequence). This CDR3 has 13 amino acids. The CDR3 reads CAWTAGYNERLFF. CDR3 DNA sequence: TGTGCCTGGACGGCCGGTTATAATGAAAGACTGTTTTTT.

This chain connects TRBV29-1 to TRBJ1-1; TRBD1 matches at 9 bases. The CDR3 spans 12 residues. In germline, CDR1 is SQVTM, CDR2 ANQGSEA. J was trimmed by 1 base and V by 7 bases; bases with no gene match: 1. DNA of the CDR3: TGCAGCGGGGGACAGGGGAACACTGAAGCTTTCTTT. It yields the protein CSGGQGNTEAFF. The full variable domain, its missing parts supplied by reference TRBV29-1 and TRBJ1-1, is SAVISQKPSRDICQRGTSLTIQCQVDSQVTMMFWYRQQPGQSLTLIATANQGSEATYESGFVIDKFPISRPNLTFSTLTVSNMSPEDSSIYLCSGGQGNTEAFFGQGTRLTVV.

The rearrangement uses TRBV28 and TRBJ1-5, with D tentatively TRBD1 (5 bases). The V gene's germline CDR1 is MDHEN and CDR2 SYDVKM. V shed 6 bases and J shed 3 bases, with 15 bases lying between them. This CDR3 is built from 15 residues. Here the CDR3 reads CASSNAGGNNQPQHF. Written as DNA, the CDR3 is TGTGCCAGCAGCAACGCGGGGGGGAACAATCAGCCCCAGCATTTT.

This clone was seen only once. This rearrangement joins TRBV7-2 to TRBJ2-1; no clear D gene. The V gene lost 5 bases and the J gene lost 4 bases, with 9 bases spanning the gap. The CDR3 runs to 13 residues. Germline loops: CDR1 SGHTA, CDR2 FQGNSA. The CDR3 DNA reads TGTGCCAGCAGCCTCCGACCTTACAATGAGCAGTTCTTC. It yields the protein CASSLRPYNEQFF. Supplemented by reference TRBV7-2 and TRBJ2-1, the full variable domain reads GAGVSQSPSNKVTEKGKDVELRCDPISGHTALYWYRQSLGQGLEFLIYFQGNSAPDKSGLPSDRFSAERTGGSVSTLTIQRTQQEDSAVYLCASSLRPYNEQFFGPGTRLTVL.

This clone was seen a few times. The chain uses TRBV6-4 and TRBJ1-2, with D maybe TRBD1 (5 bases). V lost 5 bases, J lost 4 bases, and 20 bases lay in between. The germline V gene encodes CDR1 MRHNA and CDR2 SNTAGT. The CDR3 extends over 16 amino acids. CDR3 amino acids: CASSPEHRGAGYGYTF. In DNA, the CDR3 is TGTGCCAGCAGTCCTGAGCATAGGGGCGCGGGCTATGGCTACACCTTC.

This clone turned up a few times. V gene TRBV19 combines with J gene TRBJ2-1; 10 bases map to TRBD2. Germline lookup yields CDR1 LNHDA and CDR2 SQIVND (reference sequence). Trimming removed 11 bases from V and 8 bases from J; junction bases left unmatched: 12. The CDR3 runs to 14 residues. CDR3 amino acids: CASAGLAGDDEQFF. As DNA, the CDR3 is TGTGCCTCCGCCGGGCTAGCGGGAGACGATGAGCAGTTCTTC. Supplemented by reference TRBV19 and TRBJ2-1, the full variable domain reads DGGITQSPKYLFRKEGQNVTLSCEQNLNHDAMYWYRQDPGQGLRLIYYSQIVNDFQKGDIAEGYSVSREKKESFPLTVTSAQKNPTAFYLCASAGLAGDDEQFFGPGTRLTVL.

The V gene is TRBV7-3, the J gene TRBJ2-2; D is perhaps TRBD2 (7 bases). The length of the CDR3 is 16 residues. Germline CDR1 and CDR2: SGHTA and FQGTGA. Between the trimmed V and J ends, which lost 5 bases and 7 bases, there was a span of 20 bases. The chain's CDR3 is CASSPDGGLVGGELFF. The CDR3 DNA sequence: TGTGCCAGCAGCCCAGACGGGGGGCTGGTTGGCGGGGAGCTGTTTTTT.

V and J are TRBV2 and TRBJ1-1; D remains ambiguous. The CDR3 has 12 amino acids. Germline V CDR1 and CDR2: SNHLY, FYNNEI. V was trimmed by 6 bases and J by 6 bases, leaving 11 bases between them. The CDR3 sequence is CASRTDGAEAFF. In DNA, the CDR3 is TGTGCCAGCAGGACGGACGGGGCTGAAGCTTTCTTT.

V is TRBV15 and J is TRBJ2-7; D tentatively fits TRBD1 or TRBD2 (6 bases each). The CDR3 runs to 16 residues. From germline, CDR1 is LNHNV and CDR2 YYDKDF (reference sequence). Deletions cut 2 bases from V and 0 bases from J, with 14 bases between. CDR3 loop: CATSRPKGGPSYEQYF. The CDR3 DNA reads TGTGCCACCAGCAGACCGAAGGGGGGTCCCTCCTACGAGCAGTACTTC.

Notes on this clone: The likely explanation is a read error, given a far larger clone one base away. Other DNA sequences of this sample code for an identical CDR3. The V call is TRBV29-1, the J call TRBJ1-1; D might be TRBD1 (5 bases). Germline V CDR1 and CDR2: SQVTM, ANQGSEA. This CDR3 comprises 13 residues. The CDR3 loop is CSVSRDLNTEAFF. CDR3 nucleotides: TGCAGTGTTAGCAGGGACTTGAACACTGAAGCTTTCTTT.

This rearrangement joins TRBV19 to TRBJ1-5; no definite D call. V lost 1 base, J lost 6 bases, and 7 bases lay in between. CDR1 is LNHDA, CDR2 SQIVND, per germline (reference sequence). CDR3 length: 13 residues. CDR3 sequence: CASSIGSGQPQHF. The CDR3 nucleotides read TGTGCCAGTAGTATAGGGAGCGGTCAGCCCCAGCATTTT.

A note on this clone: Given a far larger clone just one base away, this is likely a sequencing read error. In DNA form, the CDR3 reads TGTGCCGGCAGTCCCCAACAGCGGGCTTACAATGAGCAGTTCTTC. Amino acids: CAGSPQQRAYNEQFF. This chain uses TRBV27 with TRBJ2-1, with a tentative D call TRBD2 (6 bases). The CDR3 consists of 15 residues. Looked up from germline, CDR1 is MNHEY and CDR2 is SMNVEV (reference sequence).

This clone has just a few counts. This chain links TRBV2 with TRBJ2-1; possibly TRBD2 for D (6 bases). This CDR3 comprises 15 residues. Germline lookup yields CDR1 SNHLY and CDR2 FYNNEI. V shed 2 bases and J shed 0 bases, with 8 bases lying between them. The CDR3 loop reads CASSERENSYNEQFF. The CDR3 region has the DNA TGTGCCAGCAGTGAACGGGAGAACTCCTACAATGAGCAGTTCTTC. The full variable domain, in which reference TRBV2 and TRBJ2-1 provide the parts outside the CDR3, is EPEVTQTPSHQVTQMGQEVILRCVPISNHLYFYWYRQILGQKVEFLVSFYNNEISEKSEIFDDQFSVERPDGSNFTLKIRSTKLEDSAMYFCASSERENSYNEQFFGPGTRLTVL.

This clone came up many times. This rearrangement joins TRBV29-1 to TRBJ1-2; D is undetermined. The V end was cut by 4 bases, the J end by 4 bases, with 16 bases between. Germline V gene lookup returns CDR1 SQVTM and CDR2 ANQGSEA. This CDR3 is built from 14 residues. CDR3 protein: CSVVSGDMGYGYTF. The CDR3, as DNA: TGCAGCGTTGTGAGCGGGGATATGGGCTATGGCTACACCTTC.

In DNA, the CDR3 is TGCAGCGTTGGGCCAGGGACAAGCACAGATACGCAGTATTTT. It is translated as CSVGPGTSTDTQYF. The chain uses TRBV29-1 and TRBJ2-3; a weak D match, TRBD1 (6 bases). V was trimmed by 4 bases and J by 0 bases, leaving 11 bases between them. In germline, CDR1 is SQVTM, CDR2 ANQGSEA. CDR3 size: 14 residues.

At least ten counts were recorded for this clone. The V call is TRBV6-1, the J call TRBJ1-2, with D uncertain. V lost 1 base and J lost 4, with 13 bases in between. The CDR3 extends over 15 amino acids. Germline CDR1 reads MNHNS; CDR2 reads SASEGT. CDR3 sequence (DNA): TGTGCCAGCAGTGAAGAAGGATGGGGTCGCTATGGCTACACCTTC. It specifies CASSEEGWGRYGYTF.

This chain uses TRBV30 with TRBJ2-1; unclear D gene. This CDR3 comprises 12 residues. V shed 2 bases and J shed 2 bases, with 4 bases lying between them. The germline V gene has CDR1 GTSNPN and CDR2 SVGIG (reference sequence). CDR3 sequence (DNA): TGTGCCTGGAGTCGGGCCTACAATGAGCAGTTCTTC. Translating it yields CAWSRAYNEQFF.

This rearrangement joins TRBV6-1 to TRBJ2-7; 8 nucleotides match TRBD2. CDR3 length equals 15 residues. Germline CDR1 reads MNHNS; CDR2 reads SASEGT. The trim removed 7 bases at V and 6 bases at J, leaving 14 bases unmatched. The CDR3, as DNA: TGTGCCAGCACCTCTTTAGGAGCGGGAGCGTCCGAGCAGTACTTC. It codes for CASTSLGAGASEQYF.